This TCR beta chain was identified during a study of cytomegalovirus exposure and HLA in healthy donors. Study as a whole: The use of the same platform for the 130 or so validation repertoires and the roughly 630 first-cohort repertoires was reported by a later analysis.

The donors were part of the validation cohort of around 110 subjects. That cohort was separate from the first cohort, which comprised about 730 subjects. CDR1 is MNHNY, CDR2 SVGAGI, per germline (reference sequence). V lost 6 bases to trimming and J lost 0 bases; unmatched junction nucleotides: 4. The CDR3 contains 14 residues. Findings and limits, study-wide: The tendency of first-cohort TCR clusters to co-occur in the approximately 110 validation repertoires was identified by a subsequent analysis.

With respect to this clone: What it binds is unknown.

Some clones are missing from TCRdb's copy, which holds only in-frame ones; the method was immunoSEQ multiplex PCR. The table lists 150,000 to 180,000 clones, 80% to 90% of them singletons. This chain joins TRBV6-6 and TRBJ1-1; 7 bases match TRBD1. The specimen was PBMCs. The source of this sequence is a young man in good health and CMV-seropositive. The CDR3 protein is CASSAGQLNTEAFF. The CDR3 coding sequence is TGTGCCAGCAGCGCGGGACAGCTGAACACTGAAGCTTTCTTT.